Presented here are 7 T cell receptor beta chains from one specimen sequenced in a study of shared clonotypes between healthy human individuals. Measured with immunoSEQ multiplex PCR; TCRdb has only the in-frame clones, and not every one. This table holds a few hundred thousand clones, just over 65% found once. Sample: memory CD4+ T cells sorted from blood. Subset: CD45RA-negative fraction. These receptors all come from a man aged 25 to 40 in good health.

The chain couples TRBV19 to TRBJ1-2, with TRBD1 as a possible D gene (5 bases). The CDR3 has 13 amino acids. CDR1 is LNHDA and CDR2 is SQIVND in the germline V gene (reference sequence). V shed 3 bases and J shed 8 bases, with 13 bases lying between them. CDR3 nucleotides: TGTGCCAGTAGTATTGCCTCGGGGCACGGCTACACCTTC. Residues: CASSIASGHGYTF. The complete variable domain, with remaining parts taken from reference TRBV19 and TRBJ1-2, reads DGGITQSPKYLFRKEGQNVTLSCEQNLNHDAMYWYRQDPGQGLRLIYYSQIVNDFQKGDIAEGYSVSREKKESFPLTVTSAQKNPTAFYLCASSIASGHGYTFGSGTRLTVV.

The rearrangement links TRBV5-4 to TRBJ2-1; 7 bases agree with TRBD1. The CDR3 contains 13 residues. The V and J ends lost 4 bases and 5 bases, in that order; junction bases with no gene match: 3. CDR1 and CDR2 (germline): SGHNT, YYREEE (reference sequence). CDR3 nucleotides: TGTGCCAGCAGCGGGGACAGAAACAATGAGCAGTTCTTC. It codes for CASSGDRNNEQFF. Looking up the rest from reference TRBV5-4 and TRBJ2-1 gives the full variable domain: ETGVTQSPTHLIKTRGQQVTLRCSSQSGHNTVSWYQQALGQGPQFIFQYYREEENGRGNFPPRFSGLQFPNYSSELNVNALELDDSALYLCASSGDRNNEQFFGPGTRLTVL.

This clone was counted a few times. This rearrangement joins TRBV9 to TRBJ2-7, with 9 bases fitting TRBD2. V shed 0 bases and J 3 bases; nucleotides not matched to a gene: 4. The CDR3 runs to 15 residues. Germline assignment: CDR1 SGDLS and CDR2 YYNGEE. The CDR3 region has the DNA TGTGCCAGCAGCGTAGGGCGGGAGGGGAGCTACGAGCAGTACTTC. It translates to CASSVGREGSYEQYF.

About this clone itself: Being one base from a much bigger clone, this may be a read error. The chain joins TRBV6-6 to TRBJ2-3; D is undetermined. Germline CDR1 MNHNY, CDR2 SVGAGI (reference sequence). The CDR3 has 12 residues. Deletions cut 6 bases from V and 0 bases from J, with 4 bases between. This CDR3 is CASSASTDTQYF. CDR3 bases: TGTGCCAGCAGCGCCAGCACAGATACGCAGTATTTT.

This clone was seen at least ten times. V usage is TRBV28 and J usage is TRBJ2-7; the D gene could be TRBD1 or TRBD2 (6 bases each). Germline V gives CDR1 MDHEN, CDR2 SYDVKM. V was shortened by 4 bases and J by 2 bases, with 12 bases between the two germline ends. The CDR3 extends over 14 amino acids. The CDR3, as DNA: TGTGCCAGCAGTTGGGGGGCGAACGCCTACGAGCAGTACTTC. As protein: CASSWGANAYEQYF.

V is TRBV6-5 and J is TRBJ1-3; 7 bases match TRBD1. Germline loops: CDR1 MNHEY, CDR2 SVGAGI. V trimming: 2 bases; J trimming: 4 bases; junction bases outside the gene matches: 5. The length of the CDR3 is 15 residues. CDR3 region: CASSYEEGAGNTIYF. The CDR3 DNA follows: TGTGCCAGCAGTTACGAGGAGGGGGCGGGAAACACCATATATTTT.

In this sample, this clone turned up a few times. The rearrangement links TRBV7-2 to TRBJ2-7; no clear D. The V end was cut by 1 base, the J end by 6 bases, with 10 bases between. There are 13 residues in the CDR3. CDR1 is SGHTA and CDR2 is FQGNSA in the germline V gene. The CDR3 sequence is CASSLVGSGEQYF. The CDR3 DNA reads as TGTGCCAGCAGCTTAGTCGGGTCCGGCGAGCAGTACTTC.